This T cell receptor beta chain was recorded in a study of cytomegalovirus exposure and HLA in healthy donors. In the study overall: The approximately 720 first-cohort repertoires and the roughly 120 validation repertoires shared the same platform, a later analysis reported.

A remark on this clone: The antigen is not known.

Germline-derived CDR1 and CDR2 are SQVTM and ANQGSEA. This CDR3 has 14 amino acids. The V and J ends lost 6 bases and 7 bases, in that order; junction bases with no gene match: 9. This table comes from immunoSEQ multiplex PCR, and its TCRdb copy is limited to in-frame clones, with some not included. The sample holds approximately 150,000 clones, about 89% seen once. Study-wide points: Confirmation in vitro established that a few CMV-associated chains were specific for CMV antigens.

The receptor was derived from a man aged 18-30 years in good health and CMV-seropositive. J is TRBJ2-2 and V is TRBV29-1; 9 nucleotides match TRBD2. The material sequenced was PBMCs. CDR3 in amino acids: CSVETSGMGGELFF. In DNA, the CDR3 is TGCAGCGTCGAGACTAGCGGAATGGGCGGGGAGCTGTTTTTT.